This T cell receptor (beta chain) originates from a study of blood T cell repertoires in COVID-19. Across the whole study: Samples of COVID-19 (acute and convalescent) were obtained from the United States, Italy and Spain. Nucleic acid was either cDNA or gDNA, and it came from T cells, B-cell-depleted T cells, or PBMCs.

CDR3 length: 17 residues. Between the trimmed V and J ends, which lost 2 bases and 4 bases, there was a span of 21 bases. Germline CDR1 reads SGHRS; CDR2 reads YFSETQ. Original analysis: Reference gene primers were amplified, and this amplification served to estimate nucleated cell counts. Generated by immunoSEQ multiplex PCR, the TCRdb table keeps only in-frame clones and is missing some. V, J and clone size are those of that table, while D and trimming were read from the DNA. The table has over 250,000 clones, around 86% seen once; the top ten hold approximately 1.4%. The sample taken for sequencing was peripheral blood. The receptor was isolated from a woman aged 40 to 50 who had recovered from COVID-19. The rearrangement uses TRBV5-1 and TRBJ1-1; no clear D gene. Here the CDR3 reads CASSFLAGTASATEAFF. DNA of the CDR3: TGCGCCAGCAGCTTTCTAGCAGGAACTGCCTCGGCCACTGAAGCTTTCTTT. The full variable domain, its missing parts supplied by reference TRBV5-1 and TRBJ1-1, is KAGVTQTPRYLIKTRGQQVTLSCSPISGHRSVSWYQQTPGQGLQFLFEYFSETQRNKGNFPGRFSGRQFSNSRSEMNVSTLELGDSALYLCASSFLAGTASATEAFFGQGTRLTVV.